These 28 T cell receptor beta chains came from one sample sequenced in a study of T cell responses to AZD1222 COVID-19 vaccine (dated by TCRdb to the early 2020s). In the paper's terms, the time point label means: baseline before first vaccination. The library came from the immunoSEQ multiplex PCR assay. The table was pulled from immuneACCESS by TCRdb, which kept in-frame rearrangements only. Such tables lose some clones; where checked, under half of the loss comes from unresolved V genes, and the rest has no known cause. The sample records about 130,000 clones, 88% of which are singletons. About 6% of the sample is in the top ten clones. Sample: peripheral blood, taken on day 0 of AZD1222 vaccination. The receptors originated from an adult in good health.

The rearrangement links TRBV19 to TRBJ1-1; 8 bases are shared with TRBD1. Germline-derived CDR1 and CDR2 are LNHDA and SQIVND (reference sequence). This CDR3 is 12 amino acids long. V gave up 5 bases and J gave up 8 bases; unmatched junction bases: 4. This chain's CDR3 is CASSLRTGEAFF. The DNA of the CDR3 is TGTGCCAGTAGTCTGCGGACAGGGGAAGCTTTCTTT.

V is TRBV5-1 and J is TRBJ1-5; D possibly corresponds to TRBD1 (5 bases). The CDR3 extends over 15 amino acids. In germline, CDR1 is SGHRS, CDR2 YFSETQ. V dropped 0 bases and J dropped 5 bases, with 12 bases sitting between them. This chain's CDR3 is CASSLVPDNYQPQHF. DNA of the CDR3: TGCGCCAGCAGCTTGGTTCCGGACAACTATCAGCCCCAGCATTTT.

The chain combines TRBV2 with TRBJ1-5; 12 bases match TRBD1. Trimming took 6 bases from V and 6 from J; bases not matched to a gene: 12. CDR3 length: 17 amino acids. Germline-derived CDR1 and CDR2 are SNHLY and FYNNEI. CDR3 DNA: TGTGCCAGCAGCCCCAGGGGGGGGACAGGGGGCACTCAGCCCCAGCATTTT. Translated, it gives CASSPRGGTGGTQPQHF.

The chain recombines TRBV3-1 (or the pseudogene TRBV3-2) with TRBJ1-1; D is undetermined. This CDR3 has 14 amino acids. The V end lost 3 bases, the J end lost 4 bases, and 12 bases lay between the germline ends. Per the germline V gene, CDR1 is LGHDT and CDR2 is YNNKEL (reference sequence). CDR3 protein: CASSHPSRTTEAFF. DNA of the CDR3: TGTGCCAGCAGCCACCCGTCCCGGACCACTGAAGCTTTCTTT.

This clone came up a few times. The chain uses TRBV19 and TRBJ1-2; D uncertain. V was trimmed by 6 bases and J by 8 bases, leaving 1 base between them. The CDR3 spans 8 residues. The germline V gene encodes CDR1 LNHDA and CDR2 SQIVND (reference sequence). The CDR3: CASRGYTF. The CDR3 DNA sequence: TGTGCCAGTAGGGGCTACACCTTC.

V is TRBV3-1 (or the pseudogene TRBV3-2) and J is TRBJ2-1, with 9 bases identical to TRBD2. After removal of 2 bases from V and 9 bases from J, the junction contained 14 bases not matched to a gene. This CDR3 region has 17 residues. In germline, CDR1 is LGHDT, CDR2 YNNKEL (reference sequence). The CDR3 is CASSQLMGAGGGVEQFF. CDR3 DNA sequence: TGTGCCAGCAGCCAATTGATGGGCGCGGGAGGGGGAGTTGAGCAGTTCTTC.

This clone was counted a single time. The V and J genes are TRBV7-9 and TRBJ1-5, with a tentative D call TRBD1 (6 bases). Germline CDR1 is SEHNR and CDR2 is FQNEAQ (reference sequence). V shed 0 bases and J shed 2 bases, with 14 bases lying between them. The CDR3 runs to 17 residues. CDR3 DNA sequence: TGTGCCAGCAGCTTAGCAAATTTAGCAGGGGGCAATCAGCCCCAGCATTTT. Amino acid sequence: CASSLANLAGGNQPQHF.

The chain combines TRBV7-9 with TRBJ1-2; 7 nucleotides agree with TRBD1. Per the germline V gene, CDR1 is SEHNR and CDR2 is FQNEAQ (reference sequence). Germline trimming cut 1 base from V and 6 bases from J; bases unmatched to any gene: 2. The CDR3 runs 13 residues. Written as DNA, the CDR3 is TGTGCCAGCAGCTTAGGACAGGGTGATGGCTACACCTTC. It encodes CASSLGQGDGYTF.

The rearrangement joins TRBV7-9 to TRBJ2-7, with 7 bases lining up with TRBD1. V dropped 3 bases and J dropped 6; count of bases not matched to a gene: 5. The CDR3 has 13 amino acids. Germline V gene lookup returns CDR1 SEHNR and CDR2 FQNEAQ (reference sequence). CDR3 region: CASSFADRIEQYF. CDR3 coding DNA: TGTGCCAGCAGCTTCGCGGACAGGATCGAGCAGTACTTC.

The chain uses TRBV2 and TRBJ1-3; TRBD1 is a possible D gene (5 bases). This CDR3 is 15 amino acids long. Germline lookup yields CDR1 SNHLY and CDR2 FYNNEI. Trimming pared 6 bases from V and 3 bases from J, leaving 15 bases between. CDR3 sequence (DNA): TGTGCCAGCAGGTTGGGGAGGGGAGATGGAAACACCATATATTTT. Protein sequence: CASRLGRGDGNTIYF.

This clone appeared a single time. V usage is TRBV28 and J usage is TRBJ1-1, with 9 positions matching TRBD1. The trim removed 7 bases at V and 5 bases at J, leaving 11 bases unmatched. The CDR3 extends over 15 amino acids. From germline, CDR1 is MDHEN and CDR2 SYDVKM. CDR3 amino acids: CASTQTGTGRTEAFF. DNA for the CDR3: TGTGCCAGCACCCAAACCGGGACAGGGAGGACTGAAGCTTTCTTT. Full variable domain (missing parts from reference TRBV28 and TRBJ1-1): DVKVTQSSRYLVKRTGEKVFLECVQDMDHENMFWYRQDPGLGLRLIYFSYDVKMKEKGDIPEGYSVSREKKERFSLILESASTNQTSMYLCASTQTGTGRTEAFFGQGTRLTVV.

The rearrangement uses TRBV2 and TRBJ1-5; D uncertain. Trimming pared 2 bases from V and 9 bases from J, leaving 8 bases between. The germline V gene encodes CDR1 SNHLY and CDR2 FYNNEI. The CDR3 is made up of 12 amino acids. CDR3: CASSESLRPQHF. For the CDR3, the DNA is TGTGCCAGCAGTGAAAGTTTGAGGCCCCAGCATTTT.

This chain joins TRBV29-1 and TRBJ2-3; 7 bases are shared with TRBD1. The junction had 7 bases not matched to a gene; V was cut back by 8 bases and J by 5 bases. Germline assignment: CDR1 SQVTM and CDR2 ANQGSEA. The CDR3 spans 12 residues. CDR3 coding DNA: TGCAGCTTACGACAGGGAGAAGATACGCAGTATTTT. Protein sequence: CSLRQGEDTQYF.

As regards this clone: The same CDR3 can be traced to other DNA sequences in this sample. The V and J genes are TRBV28 and TRBJ2-6; D is ambiguous. V was clipped by 1 base and J by 2 bases, with 3 bases between them. Looked up from germline, CDR1 is MDHEN and CDR2 is SYDVKM. This CDR3 contains 14 residues. This CDR3 reads CASSLSTGANVLTF. The CDR3, as DNA: TGTGCCAGCAGTTTATCTACTGGGGCCAACGTCCTGACTTTC.

This clone was detected once. The chain employs TRBV4-1 and TRBJ1-5; 9 nucleotides match TRBD1. The germline gives CDR1 MGHRA, CDR2 YSYEKL. After removal of 1 base from V and 7 bases from J, the junction contained 5 bases not matched to a gene. CDR3 length equals 15 residues. The CDR3 spells CASSQGDRERQPQHF. The CDR3 DNA is TGCGCCAGCAGCCAAGGGGACAGGGAGAGACAGCCCCAGCATTTT.

The chain recombines TRBV28 with TRBJ1-1; maybe TRBD1 (5 bases). Trimming stripped 5 bases from V and 3 bases from J, with 16 bases between. The CDR3 has 15 amino acids. Germline CDR1 MDHEN, CDR2 SYDVKM. The CDR3 loop is CASSHPSGGYTEAFF. The DNA of the CDR3 is TGTGCCAGCAGTCACCCCTCGGGGGGGTACACTGAAGCTTTCTTT.

The V call is TRBV3-1 (or the pseudogene TRBV3-2), the J call TRBJ2-2; D possibly uses TRBD1 or TRBD2 (7 bases each). Germline CDR1 reads LGHDT; CDR2 reads YNNKEL (reference sequence). V was clipped by 0 bases and J by 5 bases, with 28 bases between them. The CDR3 spans 21 residues. CDR3 DNA: TGTGCCAGCAGCCAAGACGCGGACAGGCGGTTTGGCGGGGGACAAACCGGGGAGCTGTTTTTT. Protein sequence: CASSQDADRRFGGGQTGELFF.

This clone has just one count. The rearrangement joins TRBV5-1 to TRBJ1-1; D is undetermined. Germline values: CDR1 SGHRS, CDR2 YFSETQ. The V end lost 0 bases, the J end lost 4 bases, and 7 bases lay between the germline ends. The CDR3 has 13 residues. CDR3 DNA: TGCGCCAGCAGCTTGGGGTCGGGCACTGAAGCTTTCTTT. Amino acids: CASSLGSGTEAFF.

The chain employs TRBV28 and TRBJ1-2; D not certain. Germline lookup yields CDR1 MDHEN and CDR2 SYDVKM. V lost 10 bases and J lost 1, with 13 bases in between. There are 13 residues in the CDR3. The CDR3 nucleotides read TGTGCCACCGACGGACGGGTTAACTATGGCTACACCTTC. As protein: CATDGRVNYGYTF.

CDR3 amino acids: CASSLGGVAKNIQYF. The DNA of the CDR3 is TGTGCCAGCAGCCTCGGGGGGGTAGCCAAAAACATTCAGTACTTC. The chain employs TRBV3-1 (or the pseudogene TRBV3-2) and TRBJ2-4; 8 nucleotides align to TRBD2. The CDR3 is 15 residues long. V was pared by 4 bases and J by 0 bases, with 2 bases of the junction left unmatched. Per germline, CDR1 LGHDT and CDR2 YNNKEL (reference sequence).

The rearrangement links TRBV7-2 to TRBJ1-5; TRBD1 agrees at 8 bases. After removal of 0 bases from V and 0 bases from J, the junction contained 7 bases not matched to a gene. Germline V gene lookup returns CDR1 SGHTA and CDR2 FQGNSA. The CDR3 extends over 18 amino acids. The CDR3 loop is CASSLAMPGGDSNQPQHF. The CDR3, as DNA: TGTGCCAGCAGCTTAGCGATGCCAGGGGGCGATAGCAATCAGCCCCAGCATTTT.

This chain connects TRBV6-1 to TRBJ1-2, with 10 bases fitting TRBD1. There are 14 residues in the CDR3. Trimming took 0 bases from V and 8 from J; bases not matched to a gene: 3. Germline-derived CDR1 and CDR2 are MNHNS and SASEGT. CDR3 in amino acids: CASSEAGQGYGYTF. In DNA, the CDR3 is TGTGCCAGCAGTGAAGCGGGACAGGGGTACGGCTACACCTTC.

The rearrangement links TRBV4-3 to TRBJ1-2; TRBD1 matches 7 bases. The CDR3 sequence is 14 residues long. The V and J ends lost 1 base and 4 bases, in that order; junction bases with no gene match: 3. Germline V gene sequence: CDR1 LGHNA, CDR2 YSLEER. This chain's CDR3 is CASSQVTGAYGYTF. For the CDR3, the DNA is TGCGCCAGCAGCCAAGTTACAGGGGCCTATGGCTACACCTTC.

The chain carries TRBV5-6 and TRBJ1-6; D is perhaps TRBD1 (5 bases). Germline lookup yields CDR1 SGHDT and CDR2 YYEEEE. This CDR3 has 14 residues. The V gene lost 7 bases and the J gene lost 10 bases, with 18 bases spanning the gap. CDR3 residues: CASGRWGARSPLHF. The CDR3 DNA follows: TGTGCCAGCGGCCGTTGGGGCGCTAGATCACCCCTCCACTTT.

The V and J genes are TRBV19 and TRBJ1-5; D may be TRBD1 (5 bases). Trimming took 11 bases from V and 0 from J, leaving 17 bases between them. This CDR3 has 15 residues. Germline V CDR1 and CDR2: LNHDA, SQIVND (reference sequence). CDR3 coding DNA: TGTGCCTCATCGGGGGGACCTTATAGCAATCAGCCCCAGCATTTT. As protein: CASSGGPYSNQPQHF.

This clone was recorded only once. The chain couples TRBV9 to TRBJ2-3, with no clear D. The V gene lost 7 bases and the J gene lost 5 bases, with 11 bases spanning the gap. The germline V gene encodes CDR1 SGDLS and CDR2 YYNGEE. The CDR3 sequence is 12 residues long. In DNA, the CDR3 is TGTGCCAGCTCTCTGCTGGGAGATACGCAGTATTTT. Its protein is CASSLLGDTQYF. The entire variable domain, with the rest obtained from reference TRBV9 and TRBJ2-3, is as follows: DSGVTQTPKHLITATGQRVTLRCSPRSGDLSVYWYQQSLDQGLQFLIQYYNGEERAKGNILERFSAQQFPDLHSELNLSSLELGDSALYFCASSLLGDTQYFGPGTRLTVL.

In this sample, this clone turned up a few times. The chain carries TRBV9 and TRBJ1-1; 8 bases match TRBD1. Trimming at V came to 4 bases and at J to 1 base, leaving 6 bases not matched to a gene. Per the germline V gene, CDR1 is SGDLS and CDR2 is YYNGEE. This CDR3 comprises 15 residues. For the CDR3, the DNA is TGTGCCAGCAGCCCCCGGACAGGGACGAACACTGAAGCTTTCTTT. Translated, it gives CASSPRTGTNTEAFF.

The chain carries TRBV12-3 or TRBV12-4 and TRBJ2-3; D may correspond to TRBD1 or TRBD2 (5 bases each). Trimming removed 6 bases from V and 6 bases from J, with 10 bases in between. The length of the CDR3 is 12 residues. CDR3 amino acids: CASRGDPDTQYF. CDR3 nucleotides: TGTGCCAGCAGAGGGGACCCCGATACGCAGTATTTT.